The T cell receptor (beta chain) under discussion was sequenced for a study of prognosis after radiotherapy for stage I lung cancer. Study in general: The non-small cell lung cancer patients were all considered medically inoperable, with comorbidities accounting for this in about a dozen of them.

This clonotype was detected many times. This CDR3 comprises 14 residues. Trimming took 2 bases from V and 3 from J; bases not matched to a gene: 3. The germline gives CDR1 SGHRS, CDR2 YFSETQ. With two-round multiplex PCR, TCR beta CDR3 sequences were amplified from genomic DNA. Round one of PCR was performed, and it used primers specific to each TRBV and TRBJ gene. TCRdb reprocessed the multiplex PCR reads via MiXCR and lists one record per CDR3 protein. The sample comprises approximately 51,000 distinct CDR3 sequences, less than 35% of which are singletons, and about 9.2% rests with the top ten. The chain links TRBV5-1 to TRBJ2-7; 9 positions match TRBD1. This TCR was recovered from a donor aged 50 or older with non-small cell lung cancer. The sample was PBMCs, taken before or after stereotactic body radiation therapy (not recorded which). CDR3 in DNA: TGCGCCAGCAGCTTAACGGGACAGGGCTACGAGCAGTACTTC. Amino acid sequence: CASSLTGQGYEQYF.